Listed here are 10 T cell receptor beta chains from one sample, sequenced in a study of vaccination effects on CD4 cells after COVID-19. Antigen-specific CD4+ T cell clonotypes were called by their expansion after viral peptide-pool culture in ViraFEST. Cultured cells yielded isolated CD4+ T cells after approximately nine days. Neither prior SARS-CoV-2 infection nor positive nucleocapsid antibodies were present in the vaccine recipients. Profiled with immunoSEQ multiplex PCR; TCRdb holds only in-frame clones, not every one. The sample lists tens of thousands of clones, 70% occurring once. These receptors' targets are unknown. Sequencing was performed on CD4+ T cells from PBMCs cultured with SARS-CoV-2 spike peptides, taken before COVID-19 vaccination. These receptor sequences come from a human donor who received a COVID-19 vaccine.

The V and J genes are TRBV27 and TRBJ2-5, with D uncertain. With 6 bases removed from V and 6 bases from J, the gap between germline ends came to 8 bases. The germline V gene has CDR1 MNHEY and CDR2 SMNVEV (reference sequence). The CDR3 is 11 amino acids. This chain's CDR3 is CASSPGKTQYF. The CDR3 DNA is TGTGCCAGCAGCCCCGGAAAGACCCAGTACTTC.

The DNA of the CDR3 is TGTGCTAGTGGTTTGGCTACAGGGGGCTACACCTTC. Translated: CASGLATGGYTF. This chain joins TRBV12-5 and TRBJ1-2; perhaps TRBD1 as D (6 bases). The CDR3 is 12 residues long. Germline CDR1 LGHNT, CDR2 FRNRAP. V lost 1 base and J lost 8, with 8 bases in between.

This chain joins TRBV28 and TRBJ2-7; 7 nucleotides line up with TRBD2. Germline CDR1 reads MDHEN; CDR2 reads SYDVKM. V gave up 6 bases and J gave up 4 bases; unmatched junction bases: 6. The CDR3 contains 13 residues. The CDR3 spells CASRYGGRYEQYF. The CDR3 DNA sequence: TGTGCCAGCAGGTATGGCGGGAGATACGAGCAGTACTTC.

This clone was seen only once. This sequence joins TRBV6-1 and TRBJ2-7; the D is unclear. Germline CDR1 is MNHNS and CDR2 is SASEGT. The ends were cut back, 2 bases at V and 4 bases at J, with 9 bases in the middle. The CDR3 is 13 residues long. CDR3 sequence: CASSESPGYEQYF. For the CDR3, the DNA is TGTGCCAGCAGTGAATCTCCCGGGTACGAGCAGTACTTC.

The rearrangement joins TRBV2 to TRBJ2-1; 8 nucleotides align to TRBD2. The V segment lost 8 bases and the J segment 4 bases; nucleotides outside the gene matches: 7. CDR1 and CDR2 (germline): SNHLY, FYNNEI. There are 14 residues in the CDR3. Here the CDR3 reads CASSGTRQYNEQFF. The CDR3 DNA is TGTGCCAGCTCCGGGACTAGGCAATACAATGAGCAGTTCTTC.

The genes are TRBV29-1 and TRBJ2-3; the D is unclear. This CDR3 is built from 13 residues. CDR1 SQVTM and CDR2 ANQGSEA come from the germline V gene. With 1 base removed from V and 3 bases from J, the gap between germline ends came to 8 bases. The CDR3 DNA reads TGCAGCGTTGAAGGGGTTGGAACAGATACGCAGTATTTT. Amino acids: CSVEGVGTDTQYF.

This clone was detected once. The genes are TRBV7-9 and TRBJ1-1, with unresolved D. Germline-derived CDR1 and CDR2 are SEHNR and FQNEAQ (reference sequence). V shed 5 bases and J shed 3 bases, with 7 bases lying between them. This CDR3 is 12 amino acids long. CDR3 in amino acids: CASSRAYTEAFF. The CDR3 nucleotides are TGTGCCAGCAGCCGAGCTTACACTGAAGCTTTCTTT.

The gene calls are TRBV7-2 and TRBJ2-3; D gene uncertain. This CDR3 is built from 11 residues. Germline V lookup: CDR1 SGHTA, CDR2 FQGNSA. Trimming removed 3 bases at V and 2 bases at J, with 0 bases between. The CDR3 DNA reads as TGTGCCAGCAGCTTCACAGATACGCAGTATTTT. This encodes CASSFTDTQYF.

The rearrangement joins TRBV19 to TRBJ2-5; 10 positions agree with TRBD1. The CDR3 sequence is 15 residues long. The germline CDR1 and CDR2 sequences are LNHDA and SQIVND (reference sequence). V dropped 5 bases and J dropped 0; count of bases not matched to a gene: 3. The DNA of the CDR3 is TGTGCCAGTAGTGGGACAGGGGCCCACCAAGAGACCCAGTACTTC. Translated, it gives CASSGTGAHQETQYF.

The V gene is TRBV27, the J gene TRBJ1-2, with D possibly matching TRBD1 (5 bases). The ends were cut back, 5 bases at V and 4 bases at J, with 23 bases in the middle. The CDR3 has 17 amino acids. Germline V lookup: CDR1 MNHEY, CDR2 SMNVEV (reference sequence). CDR3 sequence: CASSPHHSGTGIYGYTF. The CDR3 DNA is TGTGCCAGCAGTCCTCACCACTCCGGGACGGGGATCTATGGCTACACCTTC.